These 15 T cell receptor beta chains were all obtained from the same sample, sequenced in a study of identifying expanded T cells in peripheral blood. Clones were read by immunoSEQ multiplex PCR, and TCRdb kept only the in-frame ones, dropping some. The sample contains over 75,000 clones, approximately 88% of which appear only once. The sequencing input was blood. Receptors were obtained from a person aged 18 to 70 in good health.

In its sample, this clone was seen once. This chain links TRBV2 with TRBJ1-4, with TRBD1 matching 10 bases. V lost 8 bases to trimming and J lost 7 bases; unmatched junction nucleotides: 7. Per germline, CDR1 SNHLY and CDR2 FYNNEI. This CDR3 is 14 amino acids long. The CDR3 sequence: CASGLDRGLEKLFF. For the CDR3, the DNA is TGTGCCAGCGGTTTAGACAGGGGGCTTGAAAAACTGTTTTTT.

The chain carries TRBV7-3 and TRBJ2-2; D perhaps matches TRBD2 (6 bases). The CDR3 extends over 15 amino acids. V gave up 5 bases and J gave up 7 bases, with 17 bases separating them. CDR1 SGHTA and CDR2 FQGTGA come from the germline V gene. The CDR3 loop is CASSPSGLPLGELFF. As DNA, the CDR3 is TGTGCCAGCAGCCCTTCGGGACTTCCTCTCGGGGAGCTGTTTTTT.

The chain has TRBV21-1 and TRBJ2-2; the table assigns TRBD2, which was not confirmed against the DNA. TRBV21-1 counts as a pseudogene. This CDR3 comprises 17 residues. The CDR3 nucleotides are TGTGCCAGCAGCAAAGGTAGCGTCCGCGGGGACACCGGGGAGCTGTTTTTT. Amino acids: CASSKGSVRGDTGELFF.

This chain links TRBV5-1 with TRBJ2-1, with 8 bases aligning to TRBD2. CDR3 size: 17 residues. From germline, CDR1 is SGHRS and CDR2 YFSETQ. With 0 bases clipped from V and 4 bases from J, the junction kept 9 bases outside the gene matches. In nucleotides, the CDR3 is TGCGCCAGCAGCTTGGCAGGTAGCGGGGTTACTTACAATGAGCAGTTCTTC. Its translation is CASSLAGSGVTYNEQFF.

V gene TRBV6-5 combines with J gene TRBJ2-3, with 12 positions matching TRBD2. The CDR3 contains 15 residues. Germline V gene data show CDR1 as MNHEY and CDR2 as SVGAGI. Germline trimming cut 5 bases from V and 2 bases from J; bases unmatched to any gene: 2. CDR3: CASSPSGGATDTQYF. CDR3 DNA sequence: TGTGCCAGCAGTCCTAGCGGGGGGGCCACAGATACGCAGTATTTT.

The CDR3 loop is CASGLARIYEQYF. The CDR3 bases are TGTGCCAGCGGACTGGCACGGATCTACGAGCAGTACTTC. The chain joins TRBV6-1 to TRBJ2-5, with a weak D call TRBD2 (5 bases). The DNA end favors TRBJ2-7, so the J call may be wrong. CDR1 is MNHNS and CDR2 is SASEGT in the germline V gene. This CDR3 comprises 13 residues.

This chain uses TRBV5-4 with TRBJ2-3, with D perhaps matching TRBD1 (6 bases). Germline CDR1 and CDR2: SGHNT and YYREEE (reference sequence). V was pared by 3 bases and J by 0 bases, with 14 bases between. CDR3 length: 16 residues. For the CDR3, the DNA is TGTGCCAGCAGCTCCGGACAGTACCCTAGCACAGATACGCAGTATTTT. As protein: CASSSGQYPSTDTQYF.

V and J are TRBV2 and TRBJ1-1, with TRBD1 matching over 9 bases. Germline V lookup: CDR1 SNHLY, CDR2 FYNNEI. After removal of 4 bases from V and 3 bases from J, the junction contained 0 bases not matched to a gene. The CDR3 spans 13 residues. CDR3 in amino acids: CASSGDRDTEAFF. The CDR3 nucleotides read TGTGCCAGCAGTGGGGACAGGGACACTGAAGCTTTCTTT.

The gene calls are TRBV5-4 and TRBJ1-1; D gene uncertain. The CDR3 covers 13 residues. Germline lookup yields CDR1 SGHNT and CDR2 YYREEE (reference sequence). V lost 3 bases and J 11 bases, leaving 17 bases between the germline ends. CDR3 DNA sequence: TGTGCCAGCAGCTATGTGGGTCTCGGTGACGCTTTCTTT. This codes for CASSYVGLGDAFF.

The genes are TRBV5-4 and TRBJ2-5, with TRBD2 identical over 8 bases. Germline V CDR1 and CDR2: SGHNT, YYREEE (reference sequence). V lost 3 bases and J lost 0; bases outside the gene matches: 1. The CDR3 contains 14 residues. This chain's CDR3 is CASSSGGYQETQYF. CDR3 sequence (DNA): TGTGCCAGCAGCTCGGGAGGGTACCAAGAGACCCAGTACTTC.

The gene calls are TRBV4-1 and TRBJ2-5, with 11 bases matching TRBD2. This CDR3 is built from 18 residues. Germline CDR1 reads MGHRA; CDR2 reads YSYEKL. V lost 4 bases and J lost 0; bases outside the gene matches: 10. The CDR3 protein is CASSPGTSGTLYQETQYF. CDR3 coding DNA: TGCGCCAGCAGCCCAGGGACTAGCGGTACTCTGTACCAAGAGACCCAGTACTTC.

This clone was found once. The CDR3 bases are TGTGCCAGCAGCTTAGCGCGGGGGGGCGGGACTGAAGCTTTCTTT. Amino acid sequence: CASSLARGGGTEAFF. This sequence joins TRBV7-2 and TRBJ1-1, with D maybe TRBD1 (6 bases). This CDR3 spans 15 amino acids. Germline loops: CDR1 SGHTA, CDR2 FQGNSA. Trimming removed 0 bases at V and 5 bases at J, with 13 bases between.

This clone was observed once. The J gene is TRBJ2-2, the V gene TRBV4-2, with no clear D. V was trimmed by 4 bases and J by 3 bases, leaving 9 bases between them. The CDR3 is made up of 14 amino acids. From germline, CDR1 is LGHNA and CDR2 YNFKEQ. The CDR3 here is CASSLNKDTGELFF. The CDR3 DNA reads as TGTGCCAGCAGCCTAAACAAGGACACCGGGGAGCTGTTTTTT.

J is TRBJ2-4 and V is TRBV14; 16 bases agree with TRBD2. This CDR3 spans 17 amino acids. With V trimmed by 4 bases and J by 8 bases, 8 bases remained unmatched. CDR1 and CDR2 from the germline V gene are SGHDN and FVKESK. CDR3 bases: TGTGCCAGCAGCCCGGGACTAGCGGGGGGGACCCAGTACATTCAGTACTTC. Protein: CASSPGLAGGTQYIQYF.

V and J are TRBV30 and TRBJ1-3; D unresolved. The V end was cut by 1 base, the J end by 4 bases, with 14 bases between. CDR3 length: 15 amino acids. CDR1 and CDR2 from the germline V gene are GTSNPN and SVGIG (reference sequence). The CDR3 DNA follows: TGTGCCTGGAGTGACAGAGAGAGATCGGGAAACACCATATATTTT. The encoded protein is CAWSDRERSGNTIYF.